The 18 T cell receptor beta chains given below trace back to one sample, sequenced in a study of technical replicates of blood from a few donors. Only in-frame clones appear in the TCRdb table, and some are missing; sequencing was by immunoSEQ multiplex PCR. This sample carries tens of thousands of clones, roughly 94% of them seen once, and the ten largest clones take more than 0.3%. Sequencing was performed on T cells isolated from PBMCs. The source of these receptors is a human donor in good health.

This chain joins TRBV2 and TRBJ1-2; D is unresolved. This CDR3 has 12 amino acids. Germline V lookup: CDR1 SNHLY, CDR2 FYNNEI. V gave up 2 bases and J gave up 6 bases, with 7 bases separating them. The CDR3 bases are TGTGCCAGCAGTGAATCGGTGGATGGCTACACCTTC. Its protein product is CASSESVDGYTF.

J is TRBJ1-3 and V is TRBV4-1, with a tentative D call TRBD1 (6 bases). This CDR3 comprises 15 residues. With 2 bases removed from V and 2 bases from J, the gap between germline ends came to 10 bases. In germline, CDR1 is MGHRA, CDR2 YSYEKL. In DNA, the CDR3 is TGCGCCAGCAGCCAACCAGGGGCTACTGGAAACACCATATATTTT. Its translation is CASSQPGATGNTIYF.

The chain uses TRBV9 and TRBJ2-3; perhaps TRBD2 as D (5 bases). The germline gives CDR1 SGDLS, CDR2 YYNGEE. V shed 0 bases and J shed 4 bases, with 9 bases lying between them. CDR3 length: 14 amino acids. The DNA of the CDR3 is TGTGCCAGCAGCGTAGCGGGGAGCGCAGATACGCAGTATTTT. It specifies CASSVAGSADTQYF. The variable domain in full, completed from reference TRBV9 and TRBJ2-3, reads DSGVTQTPKHLITATGQRVTLRCSPRSGDLSVYWYQQSLDQGLQFLIQYYNGEERAKGNILERFSAQQFPDLHSELNLSSLELGDSALYFCASSVAGSADTQYFGPGTRLTVL.

J is TRBJ1-5 and V is TRBV19; D is undetermined. The CDR3 length is 14 residues. Germline V gene data show CDR1 as LNHDA and CDR2 as SQIVND (reference sequence). V shed 4 bases and J shed 5 bases, with 12 bases lying between them. In DNA, the CDR3 is TGTGCCAGTAGTAAAGGAGCCGGCGATCAGCCCCAGCATTTT. Amino acid sequence: CASSKGAGDQPQHF.

The V call is TRBV5-1, the J call TRBJ2-2, with TRBD2 matching over 8 bases. After removal of 7 bases from V and 7 bases from J, the junction contained 6 bases not matched to a gene. Germline values: CDR1 SGHRS, CDR2 YFSETQ. The CDR3 is 13 residues long. Here the CDR3 reads CASERERGGELFF. The CDR3 DNA sequence: TGCGCCAGCGAGCGGGAGCGAGGCGGGGAGCTGTTTTTT.

This chain joins TRBV12-5 and TRBJ1-3; D may be TRBD1 (6 bases). The CDR3 is 15 amino acids. CDR1 is LGHNT and CDR2 is FRNRAP in the germline V gene. The germline V and J ends were trimmed by 3 bases and 7 bases, with 16 bases remaining between them. The CDR3 protein is CASGFSGRGRNTIYF. CDR3 bases: TGTGCTAGTGGTTTTTCGGGCAGGGGCCGGAACACCATATATTTT.

The rearrangement joins TRBV9 to TRBJ2-5, with 8 bases identical to TRBD2. The germline CDR1 and CDR2 sequences are SGDLS and YYNGEE. The CDR3 runs 16 residues. V was pared by 0 bases and J by 5 bases, with 9 bases of the junction left unmatched. The CDR3 coding sequence is TGTGCCAGCAGCGTAGATGCGGACGGGAGGGGGGAGACCCAGTACTTC. The encoded protein is CASSVDADGRGETQYF.

This clone occurred a few times. The chain has TRBV30 and TRBJ2-3; D is perhaps TRBD2 (5 bases). The CDR3 length is 15 residues. CDR1 is GTSNPN and CDR2 is SVGIG in the germline V gene (reference sequence). The V gene lost 3 bases and the J gene lost 1 base, with 14 bases spanning the gap. CDR3 nucleotides: TGTGCCTGGAGGGTGGGGATCGGGGGCACAGATACGCAGTATTTT. This encodes CAWRVGIGGTDTQYF.

On this clone itself: At one of its ends the junction is not consistent with the germline gene, which may arise from a read error. The DNA for the CDR3 is TGTGCTAGCAGTTTAGGGCCTGGGGAGATCTACGAGCAGTACTTC. Residues: CASSLGPGEIYEQYF. The chain employs TRBV7-7 and TRBJ2-7; tentatively, D is TRBD2 (5 bases). Germline V CDR1 and CDR2: SSHAT, FNYEAQ (reference sequence). This CDR3 region has 15 residues.

The genes are TRBV29-1 and TRBJ2-1; 9 nucleotides align to TRBD2. Germline V gives CDR1 SQVTM, CDR2 ANQGSEA. The CDR3 loop spans 15 amino acids. V gave up 1 base and J gave up 4 bases; unmatched junction bases: 5. The CDR3 sequence: CSVEGAGGQYNEQFF. The DNA for the CDR3 is TGCAGCGTTGAAGGTGCGGGAGGGCAATACAATGAGCAGTTCTTC.

The rearrangement uses TRBV18 and TRBJ2-7, with 8 bases identical to TRBD2. The ends lost 6 bases at V and 2 bases at J; junction bases unmatched: 12. CDR1 and CDR2 (germline): KGHSH, LQKENI. The CDR3 has 16 amino acids. CDR3 in DNA: TGTGCCAGCTCCTATGTGTGGCGGGAGGTAGCCTACGAGCAGTACTTC. This gives the protein CASSYVWREVAYEQYF.

The V gene is TRBV4-3, the J gene TRBJ2-2; TRBD2 aligns across 8 bases. In germline, CDR1 is LGHNA, CDR2 YSLEER. V lost 0 bases, J lost 4 bases, and 4 bases stayed unmatched. The CDR3 sequence is 16 residues long. CDR3 sequence (DNA): TGCGCCAGCAGCCAAGAAACGGGAGGGCTCACCGGGGAGCTGTTTTTT. It yields the protein CASSQETGGLTGELFF.

This clone turned up a few times. V gene TRBV4-1 combines with J gene TRBJ1-1; 9 bases align to TRBD1. This CDR3 is built from 15 residues. Germline V CDR1 and CDR2: MGHRA, YSYEKL. V lost 6 bases, J lost 3 bases, and 8 bases stayed unmatched. This chain's CDR3 is CASRLGTGWDTEAFF. For the CDR3, the DNA is TGCGCCAGCAGGCTCGGGACAGGGTGGGACACTGAAGCTTTCTTT.

The chain couples TRBV28 to TRBJ2-1, with D possibly being TRBD1 (6 bases). This CDR3 contains 15 residues. Looked up from germline, CDR1 is MDHEN and CDR2 is SYDVKM. The V gene lost 3 bases and the J gene lost 12 bases, with 21 bases spanning the gap. In DNA, the CDR3 is TGTGCCAGCAGTTTTTCCGTGGCCAGCAGGGGCCGGCAGTTCTTC. The encoded protein is CASSFSVASRGRQFF.

The rearrangement links TRBV7-2 to TRBJ1-2; D is uncertain. Per the germline V gene, CDR1 is SGHTA and CDR2 is FQGNSA. The CDR3 spans 14 residues. V lost 1 base and J lost 6, with 12 bases in between. The CDR3 loop is CASSLGYQVNGYTF. The CDR3 DNA reads TGTGCCAGCAGCTTAGGGTACCAGGTCAATGGCTACACCTTC.

The rearrangement uses TRBV6-5 and TRBJ1-2; no clear D gene. V lost 7 bases and J lost 5, with 14 bases in between. CDR1 and CDR2 from the germline V gene are MNHEY and SVGAGI. The CDR3 sequence is 13 residues long. The CDR3 DNA reads as TGTGCCAGCACCATGACCCAGGATTATGGCTACACCTTC. Protein product: CASTMTQDYGYTF.

The sample holds one count of this clone. The chain links TRBV2 to TRBJ2-1; 8 bases map to TRBD2. The CDR3 is 14 amino acids. V gave up 7 bases and J gave up 5 bases; unmatched junction bases: 7. Germline lookup yields CDR1 SNHLY and CDR2 FYNNEI. CDR3 loop: CASMDREGHNEQFF. CDR3 DNA: TGTGCCAGCATGGACCGGGAGGGCCACAATGAGCAGTTCTTC.

The V and J genes are TRBV27 and TRBJ1-2, with D possibly being TRBD1 (5 bases). Deletions cut 3 bases from V and 7 bases from J, with 12 bases between. The CDR3 has 13 amino acids. Germline assignment: CDR1 MNHEY and CDR2 SMNVEV (reference sequence). CDR3 nucleotides: TGTGCCAGCAGTTTTCCGGGGGGGGGTGGCTACACCTTC. It encodes CASSFPGGGGYTF.